The clone carrying this T cell receptor (beta chain) was found many times. Each single cDNA molecule received a unique molecular identifier. TCRdb reprocessed the 5' RACE reads via MiXCR and lists one record per CDR3 protein. This sample yields over 30,000 distinct CDR3 sequences, of which 4% to 5% are seen a single time; 7.5% to 10% belongs to the top ten. This sample is drawn from a study of early T cells in non-severe SARS-CoV-2 infection. This CDR3 contains 14 residues. V gave up 0 bases and J gave up 6 bases, with 13 bases separating them. Per germline, CDR1 SGHRS and CDR2 YFSETQ. Sample: whole blood. This clonotype originated in an adult who was a healthcare worker with PCR-confirmed SARS-CoV-2 infection or an uninfected control (not recorded which). The rearrangement links TRBV5-1 to TRBJ2-7; D gene ambiguous. This CDR3 reads CASSLGPGSLEQYF. The CDR3 nucleotides are TGCGCCAGCAGCTTGGGACCCGGATCACTCGAGCAGTACTTC.